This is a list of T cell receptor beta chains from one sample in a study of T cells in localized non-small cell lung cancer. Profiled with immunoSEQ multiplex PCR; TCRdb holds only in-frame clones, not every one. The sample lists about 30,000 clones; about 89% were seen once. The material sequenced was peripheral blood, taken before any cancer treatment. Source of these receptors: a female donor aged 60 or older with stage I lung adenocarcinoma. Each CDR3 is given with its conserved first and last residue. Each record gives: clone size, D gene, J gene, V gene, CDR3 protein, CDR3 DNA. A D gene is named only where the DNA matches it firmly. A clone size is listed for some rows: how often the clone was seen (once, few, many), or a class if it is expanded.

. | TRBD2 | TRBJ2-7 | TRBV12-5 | CASGQTSGRALLSYEQYF | TGTGCTAGTGGCCAGACTAGCGGGAGGGCCCTTTTATCCTACGAGCAGTACTTC
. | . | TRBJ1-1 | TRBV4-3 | CASSQDRGGYTEAFF | TGCGCCAGCAGCCAAGATAGGGGGGGCTACACTGAAGCTTTCTTT
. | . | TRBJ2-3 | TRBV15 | CATSSRGRGPDSDTQYF | TGTGCCACCAGCAGCCGCGGGCGGGGGCCTGACTCCGATACGCAGTATTTT
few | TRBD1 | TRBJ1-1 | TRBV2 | CASSGQGETEAFF | TGTGCCAGCAGCGGACAGGGGGAAACTGAAGCTTTCTTT
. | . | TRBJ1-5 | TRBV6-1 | CASRESGNQPQHF | TGTGCCAGTAGGGAATCCGGGAATCAGCCCCAGCATTTT
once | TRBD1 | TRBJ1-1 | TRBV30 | CAWDRGGLAEAFF | TGTGCCTGGGACAGGGGGGGATTGGCTGAAGCTTTCTTT
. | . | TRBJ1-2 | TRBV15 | CATSRREGVNYGYTF | TGTGCCACCAGCAGACGGGAGGGGGTTAACTATGGCTACACCTTC
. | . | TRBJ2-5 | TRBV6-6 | CASRTTGETQYF | TGTGCCAGCAGGACAACCGGGGAGACCCAGTACTTC
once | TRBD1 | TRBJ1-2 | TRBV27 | CASSLRDRGGANYGYTF | TGTGCCAGCAGTTTAAGGGACAGGGGGGGGGCGAACTATGGCTACACCTTC
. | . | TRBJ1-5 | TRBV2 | CASTSAGLQPQHF | TGTGCCAGCACCTCCGCGGGGCTTCAGCCCCAGCATTTT
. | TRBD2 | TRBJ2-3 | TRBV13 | CASSSATSGYTQYF | TGTGCCAGCAGCTCGGCGACTAGCGGATATACGCAGTATTTT
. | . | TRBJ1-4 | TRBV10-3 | CAISRDGSNEKLFF | TGTGCCATCAGTCGGGACGGCTCCAATGAAAAACTGTTTTTT
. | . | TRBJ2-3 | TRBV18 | CASSTSMTSSLDTQYF | TGTGCCAGCTCAACTTCCATGACCTCCTCCTTAGATACGCAGTATTTT
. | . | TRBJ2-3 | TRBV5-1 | CASSLGSGRPTDTQYF | TGCGCCAGCAGCTTGGGGTCGGGACGCCCCACAGATACGCAGTATTTT
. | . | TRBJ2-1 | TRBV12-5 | CASGQSSYNEQFF | TGTGCTAGTGGGCAGAGCTCCTACAATGAGCAGTTCTTC
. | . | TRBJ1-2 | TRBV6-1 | CASSEGMEYGYTF | TGTGCCAGCAGTGAAGGGATGGAATATGGCTACACCTTC
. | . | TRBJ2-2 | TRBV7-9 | CASSLTVRNTGELFF | TGTGCCAGCAGCTTGACGGTTCGGAACACCGGGGAGCTGTTTTTT
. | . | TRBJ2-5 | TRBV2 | CASSLQGQETQYF | TGTGCCAGCAGTTTGCAGGGGCAAGAGACCCAGTACTTC
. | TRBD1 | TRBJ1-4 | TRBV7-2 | CASSRQGNEKLFF | TGTGCCAGCAGCCGACAGGGTAATGAAAAACTGTTTTTT
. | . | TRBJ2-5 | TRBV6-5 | CASSSTLVQETQYF | TGTGCCAGCAGTTCGACACTAGTTCAAGAGACCCAGTACTTC
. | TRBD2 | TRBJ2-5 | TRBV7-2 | CASSLGGSRQETQYF | TGTGCCAGCAGCTTGGGGGGGAGTCGCCAAGAGACCCAGTACTTC
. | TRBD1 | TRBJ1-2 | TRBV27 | CASSSGTGSPNYGYTF | TGTGCCAGCAGTTCGGGGACAGGGAGTCCTAACTATGGCTACACCTTC
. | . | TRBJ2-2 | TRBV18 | CASSPIAGSEGELFF | TGTGCCAGCTCACCAATAGCAGGCTCGGAGGGGGAGCTGTTTTTT
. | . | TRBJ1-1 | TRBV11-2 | CASSLGQGGTEAFF | TGTGCCAGCAGCTTAGGGCAGGGCGGCACTGAAGCTTTCTTT
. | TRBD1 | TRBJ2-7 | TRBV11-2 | CASSLDRTGAYEQYF | TGTGCCAGCAGCTTAGATAGGACAGGGGCCTACGAGCAGTACTTC
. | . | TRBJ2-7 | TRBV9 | CASSVVSQGVEQYF | TGTGCCAGCAGCGTAGTATCCCAGGGAGTCGAGCAGTACTTC